These 30 T cell receptor beta chains were all obtained from the same sample, sequenced in a study of T cells after yellow fever vaccination (dated by TCRdb to between 2018 and 2021). The sample's treatment or condition label, in plain terms: live attenuated yellow fever vaccine strain. The library was prepared using 5' RACE. The sample was run on an Illumina NovaSeq 6000. The raw public reads went through TCRdb reprocessing: fastp at Q25, MiXCR clone calling, in-frame beta chains kept. Rows are combined by CDR3 protein, so each entry shows the most common genes and DNA. In this sample the table shows around 340,000 distinct CDR3 sequences, around 12% of which occur a single time. Roughly 3.1% of the sample is held by the ten biggest clonotypes. This material consisted of CD4+ T cells sorted from PBMCs, taken 15 days after the yellow fever booster vaccination. Receptor source: a man between 18 and 29 years old who received the YFV17D yellow fever vaccine.

This clonotype has just a few counts. The chain couples TRBV5-1 to TRBJ2-2; D gene ambiguous. CDR1 is SGHRS and CDR2 is YFSETQ in the germline V gene. Trimming took off 4 bases at V and 5 bases at J, with 15 bases between the two ends. The CDR3 covers 15 residues. The CDR3 region has the DNA TGCGCCAGCAGCCCGGATGCTTACGAGACCGGGGAGCTGTTTTTT. Amino acid sequence: CASSPDAYETGELFF.

This clonotype came up a few times. The chain recombines TRBV4-1 with TRBJ1-2; D gene unclear. The CDR3 extends over 13 amino acids. Trimming shortened V by 1 base and J by 8 bases, and 11 bases separated the two germline ends. CDR1 and CDR2 from the germline V gene are MGHRA and YSYEKL. The CDR3 nucleotides read TGCGCCAGCAGCCAAGTAGCCCGGCGCGGCTACACCTTC. Its protein is CASSQVARRGYTF.

This clonotype was counted only a few times. The chain combines TRBV7-2 with TRBJ2-1; possibly TRBD1 for D (6 bases). Deletions cut 5 bases from V and 7 bases from J, with 18 bases between. The CDR3 length is 15 residues. The germline CDR1 and CDR2 sequences are SGHTA and FQGNSA. DNA for the CDR3: TGTGCCAGCAGCCCTCCAGGGGCCCAAGGGAATGAGCAGTTCTTC. This gives the protein CASSPPGAQGNEQFF.

The chain couples TRBV12-3 or TRBV12-4 to TRBJ2-7; D is uncertain. The CDR3 runs 11 residues. Trimming removed 3 bases from V and 6 bases from J, with 6 bases in between. The CDR3 loop reads CASSLEIEQYF. The CDR3 nucleotides are TGTGCCAGCAGTTTGGAGATCGAGCAGTACTTC.

The chain uses TRBV7-9 and TRBJ1-5; weak D call: TRBD1 (5 bases). The V gene's germline CDR1 is SEHNR and CDR2 FQNEAQ (reference sequence). This CDR3 is 12 amino acids long. V lost 9 bases and J lost 5, with 11 bases in between. The CDR3 bases are TGTGCCAGATGCGGGGGGGATCAGCCCCAGCATTTT. Its protein is CARCGGDQPQHF.

This clonotype was found a few times. The J gene is TRBJ1-1, the V gene TRBV3-1; tentative D call: TRBD1 (5 bases). Germline CDR1 is LGHDT and CDR2 is YNNKEL (reference sequence). The germline V and J ends were trimmed by 3 bases and 7 bases, with 6 bases remaining between them. CDR3 length: 11 residues. CDR3 in DNA: TGTGCCAGCAGCCAGGGGGGTGAAGCTTTCTTT. Translated, it gives CASSQGGEAFF.

This clonotype was seen ten or more times. V gene TRBV18 combines with J gene TRBJ1-2; TRBD1 agrees at 10 bases. Germline CDR1 KGHSH, CDR2 LQKENI. After removal of 1 base from V and 4 bases from J, the junction contained 0 bases not matched to a gene. This CDR3 comprises 14 residues. CDR3 nucleotides: TGTGCCAGCTCACCACGGACAGGGGGCTATGGCTACACCTTC. Protein: CASSPRTGGYGYTF.

This chain connects TRBV6-5 to TRBJ1-1; maybe TRBD1 (6 bases). Germline lookup yields CDR1 MNHEY and CDR2 SVGAGI. This CDR3 is built from 13 residues. The V and J ends lost 0 bases and 10 bases respectively, with 12 bases between them. The CDR3 region has the DNA TGTGCCAGCAGTTACTCGCCCGGGGGCCGAGCTTTCTTT. Translated: CASSYSPGGRAFF.

In this sample, this clonotype turned up a few times. This chain joins TRBV7-6 and TRBJ1-4, with D uncertain. The CDR3 has 16 amino acids. Germline loops: CDR1 SGHVS, CDR2 FNYEAQ. The ends were cut back, 0 bases at V and 0 bases at J, with 8 bases in the middle. CDR3 in DNA: TGTGCCAGCAGCTTAGCGTCGACGGCAACTAATGAAAAACTGTTTTTT. It yields the protein CASSLASTATNEKLFF. Full variable domain (remainder filled in from reference TRBV7-6 and TRBJ1-4): GAGVSQSPRYKVTKRGQDVALRCDPISGHVSLYWYRQALGQGPEFLTYFNYEAQQDKSGLPNDRFSAERPEGSISTLTIQRTEQRDSAMYRCASSLASTATNEKLFFGSGTQLSVL.

This rearrangement joins TRBV7-2 to TRBJ2-1; 7 bases are shared with TRBD2. The CDR3 consists of 14 residues. The V gene's germline CDR1 is SGHTA and CDR2 FQGNSA. J was trimmed by 3 bases and V by 1 base; bases with no gene match: 0. DNA of the CDR3: TGTGCCAGCAGCTTAGGGACTAGCTACAATGAGCAGTTCTTC. Translated, it gives CASSLGTSYNEQFF.

This clonotype occurred a few times. The gene calls are TRBV6-2 or TRBV6-3 and TRBJ2-7, with 8 bases matching TRBD1. V dropped 3 bases and J dropped 6; count of bases not matched to a gene: 10. The CDR3 is 15 residues long. Germline CDR1 is MNHEY and CDR2 is SVGEGT. CDR3 loop: CASSYSPDRAVEQYV. The CDR3 nucleotides read TGTGCCAGCAGTTATTCGCCGGACAGGGCGGTCGAGCAGTACGTC.

This clonotype has a count of ten or more. The chain uses TRBV5-1 and TRBJ1-1, with D possibly being TRBD1 (5 bases). In germline, CDR1 is SGHRS, CDR2 YFSETQ. The CDR3 is made up of 17 amino acids. V was pared by 1 base and J by 3 bases, with 19 bases between. The CDR3 DNA reads TGCGCCAGCAGCTTGAGGGGAGGTGGGTACAGCGACACTGAAGCTTTCTTT. This gives the protein CASSLRGGGYSDTEAFF.

This clonotype was detected ten times or more. V and J are TRBV5-1 and TRBJ2-7; D gene uncertain. The CDR3 is 13 amino acids. The germline CDR1 and CDR2 sequences are SGHRS and YFSETQ. The V end lost 0 bases, the J end lost 7 bases, and 11 bases lay between the germline ends. The CDR3 region is CASSLAGKREQYV. Here the CDR3 DNA reads TGCGCCAGCAGCTTGGCCGGCAAGAGGGAGCAGTACGTC.

This clonotype was detected ten times or more. This rearrangement joins TRBV29-1 to TRBJ2-7, with D possibly TRBD1 on 6 matching bases. Germline CDR1 is SQVTM and CDR2 is ANQGSEA. The CDR3 runs to 12 residues. V lost 6 bases and J 1 base, leaving 10 bases between the germline ends. The DNA for the CDR3 is TGCAGCGTCCGAGGACAGTCCTACGAGCAGTACTTC. Translating gives CSVRGQSYEQYF.

The gene calls are TRBV5-1 and TRBJ2-7, with 8 nucleotides matching TRBD1. The trim removed 4 bases at V and 6 bases at J, leaving 12 bases unmatched. The germline gives CDR1 SGHRS, CDR2 YFSETQ. The CDR3 contains 15 residues. The CDR3 DNA reads as TGCGCCAGCAGCGATCAGGACAGGGCAATTAGCGAGCAGTACTTC. Translation: CASSDQDRAISEQYF.

This clonotype was recorded a few times. This chain links TRBV9 with TRBJ2-7, with a tentative D call TRBD1 (5 bases). Germline CDR1 reads SGDLS; CDR2 reads YYNGEE. There are 14 residues in the CDR3. V lost 0 bases and J lost 0, with 7 bases in between. The chain's CDR3 is CASSVGGLSYEQYF. The DNA of the CDR3 is TGTGCCAGCAGCGTAGGGGGCCTCTCCTACGAGCAGTACTTC.

V and J are TRBV7-9 and TRBJ2-1; the D is unclear. This CDR3 has 8 amino acids. Deletions cut 5 bases from V and 15 bases from J, with 5 bases between. Germline-derived CDR1 and CDR2 are SEHNR and FQNEAQ (reference sequence). The CDR3 DNA reads TGTGCCAGCAGCCCTGGGTTCTTC. The encoded protein is CASSPGFF.

This clonotype was detected only a few times. The chain has TRBV24-1 and TRBJ2-1, with 8 bases fitting TRBD2. CDR3 size: 16 residues. The ends lost 4 bases at V and 2 bases at J; junction bases unmatched: 6. Germline values: CDR1 KGHDR, CDR2 SFDVKD. CDR3 nucleotides: TGTGCCACCAGTGACCATGCGGGGGGAGCCTACAATGAGCAGTTCTTC. This translates into CATSDHAGGAYNEQFF.

The chain couples TRBV7-9 to TRBJ2-5, with 9 positions matching TRBD2. Looked up from germline, CDR1 is SEHNR and CDR2 is FQNEAQ (reference sequence). Trimming took 5 bases from V and 10 from J; bases not matched to a gene: 8. The CDR3 runs to 13 residues. CDR3 residues: CASSPVGSGGQYF. CDR3 bases: TGTGCCAGCAGCCCGGTTGGTAGCGGGGGCCAGTACTTC.

The chain joins TRBV7-3 to TRBJ2-2, with 8 bases matching TRBD2. J was trimmed by 4 bases and V by 8 bases; bases with no gene match: 9. Germline V gene data show CDR1 as SGHTA and CDR2 as FQGTGA. This CDR3 contains 15 residues. The CDR3 DNA reads TGTGCCAGCCGTGGGGCGGGGGGTCCCACCGGGGAGCTGTTTTTT. It codes for CASRGAGGPTGELFF.

This chain joins TRBV6-2 or TRBV6-3 and TRBJ2-5, with D perhaps being TRBD1 or TRBD2 (5 bases each). V gave up 6 bases and J gave up 2 bases, with 13 bases separating them. There are 14 residues in the CDR3. Germline values: CDR1 MNHEY, CDR2 SVGEGT. The DNA of the CDR3 is TGTGCCAGCAGGGTAGGGGACGTTCAAGAGACCCAGTACTTC. This encodes CASRVGDVQETQYF.

The chain carries TRBV6-2 or TRBV6-3 and TRBJ2-5, with D perhaps TRBD1 (5 bases). The CDR3 loop spans 13 amino acids. Germline V gene sequence: CDR1 MNHEY, CDR2 SVGEGT. Trimming cost V 6 bases and J 0 bases, with 8 bases left between them. The CDR3: CASRRQYQETQYF. As DNA, the CDR3 is TGTGCCAGCAGACGACAGTACCAAGAGACCCAGTACTTC.

This clonotype was found a few times. This chain connects TRBV18 to TRBJ2-3, with 7 positions matching TRBD1. CDR3 size: 22 residues. The V gene end was trimmed by 2 bases and the J gene end by 2 bases; junction bases not matched to a gene: 25. Germline-derived CDR1 and CDR2 are KGHSH and LQKENI. The CDR3: CASSPKSVKGAVPFHYTDTQYF. CDR3 DNA: TGTGCCAGCTCACCAAAGTCGGTGAAGGGGGCAGTCCCATTCCACTACACAGATACGCAGTATTTT.

V and J are TRBV18 and TRBJ2-1; D is unresolved. CDR3 length: 14 residues. The ends were cut back, 4 bases at V and 5 bases at J, with 12 bases in the middle. Germline V CDR1 and CDR2: KGHSH, LQKENI. CDR3 sequence: CASSLFRNDNEQFF. CDR3 nucleotide sequence: TGTGCCAGCTCACTGTTCCGCAACGACAATGAGCAGTTCTTC.

At least ten counts were recorded for this clonotype. The V and J genes are TRBV11-2 and TRBJ1-2; maybe TRBD1 (6 bases). CDR1 and CDR2 (germline): SGHAT, FQNNGV. CDR3 length: 16 residues. The V gene lost 6 bases and the J gene lost 0 bases, with 17 bases spanning the gap. CDR3 region: CASRTLTGRTNYGYTF. CDR3 nucleotide sequence: TGTGCCAGCAGAACCCTAACAGGGCGGACTAACTATGGCTACACCTTC.

The chain combines TRBV5-1 with TRBJ2-3; 11 positions match TRBD2. Germline values: CDR1 SGHRS, CDR2 YFSETQ. The CDR3 totals 18 residues. Trimming took 4 bases from V and 0 from J; bases not matched to a gene: 10. The CDR3 loop reads CASSLGLAARTSTDTQYF. CDR3 coding DNA: TGCGCCAGCAGCCTGGGACTAGCGGCGCGTACTAGCACAGATACGCAGTATTTT.

The table lists this clonotype with many counts. The rearrangement uses TRBV4-3 and TRBJ2-7, with D possibly TRBD2 on 5 matching bases. Germline CDR1 LGHNA, CDR2 YSLEER. V was clipped by 4 bases and J by 3 bases, with 16 bases between them. CDR3 size: 15 residues. The CDR3 nucleotides read TGCGCCAGCAGCCCTCTACCCCTCGGGGACTACGAGCAGTACTTC. This translates into CASSPLPLGDYEQYF.

CDR3 amino acids: CASSARKTGRTNYGYTF. DNA for the CDR3: TGTGCCAGCAGCGCCCGTAAGACAGGAAGGACTAACTATGGCTACACCTTC. This chain links TRBV21-1 with TRBJ1-2; the D call of TRBD1 is as the table states it, not checked on the DNA. TRBV21-1 is a documented pseudogene. The CDR3 extends over 17 amino acids.

The chain uses TRBV28 and TRBJ1-6; D gene uncertain. The CDR3 has 12 amino acids. CDR1 MDHEN and CDR2 SYDVKM come from the germline V gene. V lost 0 bases to trimming and J lost 8 bases, with 2 bases between them. CDR3 region: CASSLWDSPLHF. The CDR3 DNA reads as TGTGCCAGCAGTTTATGGGATTCACCCCTCCACTTT.

The chain links TRBV19 to TRBJ1-2, with D unclear. CDR1 LNHDA and CDR2 SQIVND come from the germline V gene (reference sequence). Trimming cost V 8 bases and J 1 base, with 17 bases left between them. The CDR3 has 15 amino acids. The CDR3 here is CASRRLGVLNYGYTF. CDR3 nucleotide sequence: TGTGCCAGTCGACGATTGGGAGTTCTTAACTATGGCTACACCTTC.